This T cell receptor beta chain appears in the sequencing data of a study of T cells in Graves' hyperthyroidism and ophthalmopathy (dated by TCRdb to between 2019 and 2020). For context, the study as a whole: Peripheral blood was sampled at the time of initial diagnosis, prior to any treatment. TCR V-J signatures able to tell the groups apart were searched for in a discovery cohort of around 95 patients, of whom more than 40 had Graves' ophthalmopathy and around 57 had stable Graves' hyperthyroidism. The study also compared thyroid tissue and blood T-cell repertoires from more than 5 Graves' hyperthyroidism patients. The roughly 91 discovery patients were randomly divided into training and test sets at a 7:3 ratio. Whether ophthalmopathy could be predicted prospectively was tested in an independent validation cohort made up of 18 to 20 hyperthyroidism patients plus 17 patients who later progressed to ophthalmopathy. Following sampling, methimazole starting at 30 mg daily was given to hyperthyroidism patients, and high-dose intravenous methylprednisolone was given to ophthalmopathy patients. The paper reports TCR Vbeta CDR3 sequencing of some 140 peripheral blood samples: some 44 ophthalmopathy, fewer than 80 hyperthyroidism and approximately 17 progressor patients. General study outcomes and caveats: Most expanded thyroid clonotypes (frequency above 0.001) were also found in blood, which suggests that blood repertoires may mirror thyroid immune responses. During validation, the model predicted progression to ophthalmopathy a median of about 5.9 months ahead of onset, with approximately 70% sensitivity and around 72% specificity. No statistical method was used to set the sample size in advance, and investigators knew the group allocation. A model built on a 13 V-J signature distinguished ophthalmopathy from stable hyperthyroidism, reaching about 88% sensitivity and around 81% specificity in cross-validation and 80%/75% in testing.

The germline V gene (reference sequence) sets CDR1 to DFQATT and CDR2 to SNEGSKA. V and J are trimmed by 6 bases and 4 bases, and the gene matches miss 9 bases of the junction. The CDR3 spans 14 residues, from the cysteine through the phenylalanine. Only CDR3 DNA remains: 42 bases, in frame from the first base. This clonotype was observed a handful of times. This clone's antigen is unknown. No base-level quality is on record; no much larger clone is a single base apart. TCR beta CDR3 regions were amplified from RNA transcripts. The first round of RT-PCR for the TCR CDR3 was performed with the HTBI primer set and the Qiagen OneStep RT-PCR kit. The libraries were constructed in a second round of multiplex PCR and then size-selected and purified. Sequencing of the libraries was done on an Illumina HiSeq2000 using paired-end 100 bp reads. The original pipeline was this. SOAPnuke was used to process the raw data, throwing out any read that contained adapters or uncalled bases, had a mean Phred below 15, or lacked an exact constant-primer or identifier match. High-quality paired reads were merged using COPE v1.2.5, and each unique nucleotide sequence was defined as a clonotype. Clonotypes were aligned to IMGT TRBV, TRBD and TRBJ reference segments using MiTCR v1.1. Only V-J combinations with frequency above 0.0001, covering approximately 99% of repertoires, were analysed. The TCS score was defined as F50 (clonal expansion) divided by E x V (chaos), with BLOSUM62-based TCRdist calculated between CDR3 peptides within each V-J. Welch's t-statistics and random forest reduced just over 500 V-J features to 10 to 15, which were used in a naive Bayes classifier (R e1071). TCRdb trimmed public reads at Q25 via fastp, called clones via MiXCR and kept in-frame beta chains. Rows with a matching CDR3 protein are joined into one entry that keeps the most common DNA and genes. The V and J calls were determined by TCRdb, not by the authors. The sample data list about 360,000 distinct CDR3 sequences, and 20% to 30% of these were observed just once. Roughly 80% of the sample lies in the top ten.

Stable Graves' hyperthyroidism was defined as no progression to ophthalmopathy during 18 months of follow-up. Hyperthyroidism patients were newly diagnosed, had a disease duration of under 2 months, and were aged 18 to 65 years. Any patient with an uncontrolled infection, another autoimmune disease, pregnancy or lactation was excluded. Diagnoses were established on the basis of clinical symptoms, serum thyroxine and TRAb, thyroid ultrasound, and orbital computed tomography. Ficoll-Paque density gradient centrifugation was used to isolate PBMCs from around 9.1 ml of fresh peripheral blood. Trizol reagent was used to extract total RNA, and RNA quality was then checked on an Agilent 2100 Bioanalyzer.

The receptor chain draws on TRBV20-1 and TRBJ2-7; 10 bases in the junction line up with TRBD1. The source material was blood. This sequence originates from a man over 45 with Graves' hyperthyroidism. CDR3 reads: CSASGDRGGYEQYF. The nucleotide sequence is given as TGCAGTGCAAGCGGGGACAGGGGAGGTTACGAGCAGTACTTC.